This TCR beta chain was identified in a study of cytomegalovirus exposure and HLA in healthy donors. The study's findings and limits: Information on immune exposure was restricted to one variable (CMV serostatus). The authors later found most CMV-associated TCR beta chains appeared HLA-restricted. Relative to the roughly 690-donor mean, N-insertions were reportedly fewer in an Asian-associated ancestry cluster in a later analysis. Segments of the TCR beta V type were, in most cases, productive about 90% or about 30% of the time in an earlier analysis.

For this clone: Its antigen is unknown.

The CDR3 length is 12 residues. Germline CDR1 reads MNHNY; CDR2 reads SVGAGI (reference sequence). With 1 base removed from V and 8 bases from J, the gap between germline ends came to 8 bases. Use of 60 Vbeta and 13 Jbeta primers characterized the PCR. Assay used: immunoSEQ multiplex PCR; TCRdb lists only in-frame clones, some missing. The profile shows roughly 190,000 clones, over 60% of them singletons. The genes are TRBV6-6 and TRBJ1-1; the D is unclear. The sequence was collected from a middle-aged woman in good health and CMV-seronegative. The sequenced material came from PBMCs. The CDR3 bases are TGTGCCAGCAGTTACTTTGGCTCAGAAGCTTTCTTT. Protein: CASSYFGSEAFF.